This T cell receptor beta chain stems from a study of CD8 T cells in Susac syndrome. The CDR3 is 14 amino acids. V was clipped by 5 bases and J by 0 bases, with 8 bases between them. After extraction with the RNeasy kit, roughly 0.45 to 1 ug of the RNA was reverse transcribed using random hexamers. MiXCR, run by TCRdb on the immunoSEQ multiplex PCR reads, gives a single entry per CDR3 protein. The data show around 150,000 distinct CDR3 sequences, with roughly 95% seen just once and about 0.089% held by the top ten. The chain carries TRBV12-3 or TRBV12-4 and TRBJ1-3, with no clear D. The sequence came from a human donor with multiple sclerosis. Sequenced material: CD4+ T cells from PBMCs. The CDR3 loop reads CASSKHDSGNTIYF. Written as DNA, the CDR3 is TGTGCCAGCAGTAAACACGACTCTGGAAACACCATATATTTT.